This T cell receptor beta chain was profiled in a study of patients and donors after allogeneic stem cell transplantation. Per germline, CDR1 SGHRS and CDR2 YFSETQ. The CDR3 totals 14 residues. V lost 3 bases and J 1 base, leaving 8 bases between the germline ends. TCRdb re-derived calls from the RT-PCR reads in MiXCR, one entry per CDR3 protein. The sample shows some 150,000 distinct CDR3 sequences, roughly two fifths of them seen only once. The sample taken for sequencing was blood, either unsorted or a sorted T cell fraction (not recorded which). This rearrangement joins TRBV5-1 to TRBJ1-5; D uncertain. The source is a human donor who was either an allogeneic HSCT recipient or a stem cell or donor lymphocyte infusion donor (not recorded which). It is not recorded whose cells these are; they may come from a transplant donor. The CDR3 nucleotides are TGCGCCAGCAGCTCGGGGTTAAGCAATCAGCCCCAGCATTTT. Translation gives CASSSGLSNQPQHF.